This TCR beta chain was identified during a study of cytomegalovirus exposure and HLA in healthy donors. Across the whole study: Earlier, some 180 million T cells were analyzed, and fewer than 120 million unique TCR beta sequences were found among them. Study conclusions and caveats: The majority of CMV-associated TCR beta chains were reported as apparently HLA-restricted in a later analysis. Highest at DRB1 and lowest at HLA-C, TCR association rates differed among HLA loci in a later analysis.

Trimming stripped 7 bases from V and 4 bases from J, with 11 bases between. The length of the CDR3 is 14 residues. Germline V gives CDR1 MNHEY, CDR2 SMNVEV (reference sequence). The PCR made use of 60 Vbeta and 13 Jbeta primers. Here immunoSEQ multiplex PCR was the method, and the copy in TCRdb shows in-frame clones only, minus some. Its listing shows some 120,000 clones. As to this clone: Its antigen is not known.

The sample comprised PBMCs. The gene calls are TRBV27 and TRBJ2-6; no definite D call. This sequence was found in a man aged 35-49 years in good health and CMV-seropositive. The DNA for the CDR3 is TGTGCCAGCACAGGCGCTAACGGGGCCAACGTCCTGACTTTC. Amino acid sequence: CASTGANGANVLTF.